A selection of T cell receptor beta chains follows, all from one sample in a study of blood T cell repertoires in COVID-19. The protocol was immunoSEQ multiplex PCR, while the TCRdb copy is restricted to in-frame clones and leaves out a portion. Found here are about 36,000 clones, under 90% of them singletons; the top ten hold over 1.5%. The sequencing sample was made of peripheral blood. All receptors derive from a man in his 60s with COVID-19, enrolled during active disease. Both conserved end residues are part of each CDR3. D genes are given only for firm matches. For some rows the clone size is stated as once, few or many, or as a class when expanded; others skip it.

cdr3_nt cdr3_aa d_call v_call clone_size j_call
TGTGCCAGCAGCCAAGGCAGGGACACTGAAGCTTTCTTT CASSQGRDTEAFF NA TRBV3-1/TRBV3-2 NA TRBJ1-1
TGTGCCAGCAGTTTAAACAGCTATAATTCACCCCTCCACTTT CASSLNSYNSPLHF NA TRBV27 NA TRBJ1-6
TGTGCCAGCAGCTTTCTACCCACTGGGGCCAACGTCCTGACTTTC CASSFLPTGANVLTF NA TRBV7-9 once TRBJ2-6
TGTGCCAGCAGCCCGAGGACTCAAACCTACGGCTACACCTTC CASSPRTQTYGYTF NA TRBV11-2 NA TRBJ1-2
TGTGCCAGCAGTTTAGGGTCAGACTATGGCTACACCTTC CASSLGSDYGYTF NA TRBV12-3/TRBV12-4 NA TRBJ1-2
TGTGCCAGCAGTGAATGGGCAGGAAATAATGAAAAACTGTTTTTT CASSEWAGNNEKLFF NA TRBV25-1 NA TRBJ1-4
TGCGCCAGCAGCCCGAGGACTAGCGGGGCCTACGAGCAGTACTTC CASSPRTSGAYEQYF TRBD2 TRBV5-1 NA TRBJ2-7
TGTGCCAGCACCCTGAACCAGGCTAACTATGGCTACACCTTC CASTLNQANYGYTF NA TRBV28 NA TRBJ1-2
TGTGCCAGCAGCTTGGGCTCTCAGACCACTGAAGCTTTCTTT CASSLGSQTTEAFF NA TRBV7-8 NA TRBJ1-1
TGCGCCAGCAGCCAAGATACAGGGTCGGGGAAACTGTTTTTT CASSQDTGSGKLFF NA TRBV4-3 NA TRBJ1-4
TGTGCCAGCAGTACAGGACAGGGTGAGGGCTACACCTTC CASSTGQGEGYTF TRBD1 TRBV12-3/TRBV12-4 NA TRBJ1-2
TGTGCCAGCTCACCTACCGGGACAGGGGTCACCGGGGAGCTGTTTTTT CASSPTGTGVTGELFF TRBD1 TRBV18 NA TRBJ2-2
TGTGCCAGCAGCTTAACGACTAGCTCTCGGGAGCAGTTCTTC CASSLTTSSREQFF TRBD2 TRBV7-3 NA TRBJ2-1
TGTGCCAGCAGGGACGCGTCGGACAGGGGTAGGGGCTACACCTTC CASRDASDRGRGYTF TRBD1 TRBV6-5 NA TRBJ1-2
TGTGCCTGGGAACAGGGGGCGCGTGGCTACACCTTC CAWEQGARGYTF TRBD1 TRBV30 few TRBJ1-2
TGTGCCAGCAGCCGTACTACCTACGAGCAGTACTTC CASSRTTYEQYF NA TRBV3-1/TRBV3-2 few TRBJ2-7
TGTGCCAGCAGACCGACAGGGACTGTCGAGCAGTACTTC CASRPTGTVEQYF NA TRBV12-3/TRBV12-4 NA TRBJ2-7
TGTGCCAGCAGTCGGACTAAGGGGGCTCGTGAGCAGTTCTTC CASSRTKGAREQFF NA TRBV27 NA TRBJ2-1
TGTGCCAGCAGCTTACTAGCGAGAGAGGTGGAGCAGTTCTTC CASSLLAREVEQFF NA TRBV11-2 NA TRBJ2-1
TGCGCCAGCAGTCAGACAGGGCTTGCTATGAACACTGAAGCTTTCTTT CASSQTGLAMNTEAFF TRBD1 TRBV4-1 NA TRBJ1-1
TGTGCCAGCAGCCCCCGGACACGTGAGGAATCTGGCTACACCTTC CASSPRTREESGYTF NA TRBV3-1/TRBV3-2 NA TRBJ1-2
TGTGCCAGCAGCCGGGGACTCTCCGGTAACAATGAGCAGTTCTTC CASSRGLSGNNEQFF NA TRBV3-1/TRBV3-2 NA TRBJ2-1
TGTGCCAGCAGCCAATATTGGGGCCCCATGAACACTGAAGCTTTCTTT CASSQYWGPMNTEAFF NA TRBV3-1/TRBV3-2 NA TRBJ1-1
TGTGCCAGCAGTTACCCCGCGGGACAGGGCAATAGATGGGAGACCCAGTACTTC CASSYPAGQGNRWETQYF TRBD1 TRBV6-2/TRBV6-3 NA TRBJ2-5